This passage covers 13 T cell receptor beta chains from one sample sequenced in a study of neoadjuvant anti-PD-1 for oral cavity cancer. Profiling relied on immunoSEQ multiplex PCR, and the TCRdb table lists in-frame clones only, not all of them. The sample shows about 72,000 clones, about 86% of them seen only once. The sample consisted of PBMCs, taken before nivolumab (anti-PD-1) treatment. The receptors shown here come from a person aged 35 to 85 with oral cavity squamous cell carcinoma.

The rearrangement joins TRBV5-1 to TRBJ2-7, with D hard to call. This CDR3 is built from 14 residues. CDR1 is SGHRS and CDR2 is YFSETQ in the germline V gene. V gave up 0 bases and J gave up 5 bases, with 12 bases separating them. The CDR3 DNA sequence: TGCGCCAGCAGCTTGGATGGCATCTTAAACGAGCAGTACTTC. Amino acids: CASSLDGILNEQYF.

The chain combines TRBV11-2 with TRBJ1-1; possibly TRBD1 for D (5 bases). The CDR3 has 13 residues. V lost 4 bases and J lost 3, with 9 bases in between. Per germline, CDR1 SGHAT and CDR2 FQNNGV. The CDR3 sequence: CASSSQQDTEAFF. DNA of the CDR3: TGTGCCAGCAGCTCCCAACAGGACACTGAAGCTTTCTTT.

The CDR3 spells CASSLGIRVGYTEAFF. For the CDR3, the DNA is TGCGCCAGCAGCCTGGGGATCAGGGTAGGGTACACTGAAGCTTTCTTT. The chain recombines TRBV5-1 with TRBJ1-1; weak D call: TRBD1 (5 bases). In germline, CDR1 is SGHRS, CDR2 YFSETQ. The ends were cut back, 4 bases at V and 3 bases at J, with 19 bases in the middle. This CDR3 region has 16 residues.

The CDR3 here is CASSQSYSETQYF. DNA of the CDR3: TGCGCCAGCAGCCAATCTTATAGCGAGACCCAGTACTTC. The chain is built from TRBV4-1 and TRBJ2-5, with D hard to call. The CDR3 spans 13 residues. Germline CDR1 is MGHRA and CDR2 is YSYEKL. V shed 2 bases and J shed 5 bases, with 9 bases lying between them.

V and J are TRBV25-1 and TRBJ1-4; D is undetermined. The CDR3 loop spans 11 amino acids. Trimming cost V 2 bases and J 7 bases, with 2 bases left between them. Germline lookup yields CDR1 MGHDK and CDR2 SYGVNS. CDR3 nucleotides: TGTGCCAGCAGTGAACTTGAAAAACTGTTTTTT. The encoded protein is CASSELEKLFF.

This CDR3 reads CASSFKRGGDTQYF. CDR3 sequence (DNA): TGTGCCAGCAGCTTTAAGAGGGGCGGGGATACGCAGTATTTT. The chain couples TRBV11-2 to TRBJ2-3; the D gene could be TRBD1 or TRBD2 (5 bases each). Germline V CDR1 and CDR2: SGHAT, FQNNGV. The germline V and J ends were trimmed by 3 bases and 6 bases, with 13 bases remaining between them. The CDR3 length is 14 residues.

The V call is TRBV10-2, the J call TRBJ2-3; 8 bases map to TRBD2. Germline CDR1 and CDR2: WSHSY and SAAADI. The CDR3 loop spans 15 amino acids. Unmatched junction bases numbered 7, after V lost 2 bases and J lost 6 bases. CDR3 in DNA: TGCGCCAGCAGTGAGAGGACAGCGGGAGCCGATACGCAGTATTTT. The encoded protein is CASSERTAGADTQYF.

V usage is TRBV11-2 and J usage is TRBJ2-1; 7 bases line up with TRBD2. The CDR3 is 16 amino acids. Germline trimming cut 5 bases from V and 8 bases from J; bases unmatched to any gene: 15. Per germline, CDR1 SGHAT and CDR2 FQNNGV. The CDR3 is CASSPSAGRPLYEQFF. The CDR3 nucleotides read TGTGCCAGCAGCCCCTCAGCGGGGAGACCCCTGTATGAGCAGTTCTTC.

The chain recombines TRBV28 with TRBJ2-7, with a weak D call TRBD2 (6 bases). Trimming shortened V by 6 bases and J by 3 bases, and 12 bases separated the two germline ends. The CDR3 is made up of 13 amino acids. CDR1 and CDR2 (germline): MDHEN, SYDVKM. The CDR3 DNA follows: TGTGCCAGCAGCCAAGAGACTAGCTACGAGCAGTACTTC. This gives the protein CASSQETSYEQYF.

The count of this clone is one. The chain uses TRBV5-5 and TRBJ2-7, with 7 nucleotides matching TRBD1. J lost 6 bases, V lost 4 bases, and 10 bases had no gene match. Per the germline V gene, CDR1 is SGHKS and CDR2 is YYEKEE (reference sequence). CDR3 size: 14 residues. The CDR3 DNA is TGTGCCAGCAGCCTGGGACAGACTCCTCGCGAGCAGTACTTC. Translated, it gives CASSLGQTPREQYF.

The gene calls are TRBV30 and TRBJ2-1, with TRBD2 matching over 8 bases. Germline loops: CDR1 GTSNPN, CDR2 SVGIG (reference sequence). V was clipped by 1 base and J by 1 base; unmatched bases: 9. The CDR3 loop spans 17 amino acids. CDR3 residues: CAWSGGSQRGSYNEQFF. CDR3 in DNA: TGTGCCTGGAGTGGAGGGTCTCAGCGGGGGTCCTACAATGAGCAGTTCTTC.

The genes are TRBV25-1 and TRBJ2-3, with 7 bases that match TRBD1. J was trimmed by 4 bases and V by 3 bases; bases with no gene match: 7. The CDR3 is 15 residues long. Germline V gene lookup returns CDR1 MGHDK and CDR2 SYGVNS. CDR3 loop: CASSDMRQGPDTQYF. The CDR3 DNA follows: TGTGCCAGCAGTGATATGAGACAGGGCCCAGATACGCAGTATTTT.

The chain links TRBV4-1 to TRBJ1-2, with 11 nucleotides matching TRBD1. The V gene's germline CDR1 is MGHRA and CDR2 YSYEKL. V lost 1 base, J lost 8 bases, and 12 bases stayed unmatched. The CDR3 consists of 17 residues. For the CDR3, the DNA is TGCGCCAGCAGCCAAGTACTGGGACAGGGGGACCTGCGGGGCTACACCTTC. Its protein product is CASSQVLGQGDLRGYTF.